This T cell receptor beta chain was sequenced for a study of T cells in localized non-small cell lung cancer. The study's findings and limits: Uninvolved adjacent lung showed higher T cell clonality than tumor. There were a median roughly 60 of the top 100 tumor clones appearing in adjacent lung.

Details on this clone: Its antigen is undetermined.

Data came from immunoSEQ multiplex PCR; TCRdb stores just in-frame clones and leaves some out. The sample shows 5,000 to 7,000 clones, under 25% of them seen only once. Germline V CDR1 and CDR2: MDHEN, SYDVKM. This CDR3 region has 14 residues. Trimming removed 6 bases from V and 7 bases from J; junction bases left unmatched: 11. This rearrangement joins TRBV28 to TRBJ1-2, with 7 bases matching TRBD1. This sample comprised lung tumor tissue, obtained before any cancer treatment. The receptor was isolated from a female donor aged 60 or older with stage I lung adenocarcinoma. The CDR3 reads CASRPGQSIGGYTF. The CDR3 nucleotides are TGTGCCAGCAGGCCGGGACAGAGCATAGGTGGCTACACCTTC.